The 2 T cell receptor beta chains below were found in one sample sequenced in a study of regulatory T cells in long-lasting Graves disease. The time point was: newly diagnosed GD, antithyroid drugs for less than 3 months. Isolated PBMC RNA provided the starting material for the TCR library. iRepertoire HTBI primers and Arm-PCR of CDR3 regions built TCR beta libraries. Each CDR3 protein gets one entry after TCRdb re-called the multiplex PCR reads with MiXCR. The repertoire holds under 300,000 distinct CDR3 sequences, with around 20% as singletons. The source was peripheral blood mononuclear cells (PBMCs), collected at new diagnosis, from a patient treated with antithyroid drugs. These TCRs come from a female donor with Graves disease.

A remark on this clonotype: This clone may be a read error of a much larger clone one base away. CDR3 protein: CASTYYLPGASGRLIGARETQYF. The DNA of the CDR3 is TGTGCCAGCACCTATTATCTCCCCGGGGCTAGCGGGAGATTGATTGGGGCAAGGGAGACCCAGTACTTC. This chain uses TRBV28 with TRBJ2-5; 10 nucleotides match TRBD2. Germline V gene data show CDR1 as MDHEN and CDR2 as SYDVKM. V was pared by 7 bases and J by 5 bases, with 34 bases of the junction left unmatched. There are 23 residues in the CDR3.

This clonotype was counted at least ten times. The rearrangement links TRBV20-1 to TRBJ2-3, with D perhaps being TRBD1 or TRBD2 (5 bases each). Germline-derived CDR1 and CDR2 are DFQATT and SNEGSKA (reference sequence). CDR3 length: 14 amino acids. V was trimmed by 1 base and J by 2 bases, leaving 10 bases between them. CDR3 DNA: TGCAGTGCTAGAGTGGACGGGACCACAGATACGCAGTATTTT. It codes for CSARVDGTTDTQYF.